This is a list of T cell receptor beta chains from one sample in a study of CD8+CD57+ T cells in acquired aplastic anemia. TCRdb ran MiXCR on the reads and lists one entry per CDR3 protein. The sample yields a few hundred thousand distinct CDR3 sequences, under 80% seen once. Input material: sorted CD4+, CD8+, or CD8+CD57+ T cells (not recorded which) from PBMCs. These receptors all come from a human donor in good health, serving as a control. CDR3s include the opening cysteine and the closing phenylalanine or tryptophan. Each record gives: D gene, clone size, V gene, J gene, CDR3 protein, CDR3 DNA. D genes are given only for firm matches. Rows give clone size only sometimes, using once, few, many, or a class for an expanded clone.

d_gene: .
abundance: .
v_gene: TRBV20-1
j_gene: TRBJ1-2
CDR3aa: CSARVGNYGYTF
CDR3nt: TGCAGTGCTAGAGTGGGCAACTATGGCTACACCTTC

d_gene: .
abundance: .
v_gene: TRBV20-1
j_gene: TRBJ1-3
CDR3aa: CSARQVSITVPVERTGVGNTIYF
CDR3nt: .

d_gene: .
abundance: few
v_gene: TRBV15
j_gene: TRBJ2-1
CDR3aa: CATSSAPDYSRNEQFF
CDR3nt: TGTGCCACCAGCAGTGCGCCGGACTACTCTCGCAATGAGCAGTTCTTC

d_gene: .
abundance: .
v_gene: TRBV11-3
j_gene: TRBJ1-5
CDR3aa: CASRPGLTQHF
CDR3nt: TGTGCCAGCAGGCCGGGGCTGACCCAGCATTTT

d_gene: .
abundance: .
v_gene: TRBV5-6
j_gene: TRBJ1-2
CDR3aa: CASSTQEGYTF
CDR3nt: TGTGCCAGCAGTACACAGGAGGGCTACACCTTC

d_gene: .
abundance: .
v_gene: TRBV9
j_gene: TRBJ1-6
CDR3aa: CASSGGHKFSPLHF
CDR3nt: TGTGCCAGCAGCGGAGGACACAAATTTTCACCCCTCCACTTT

d_gene: .
abundance: .
v_gene: TRBV10-1
j_gene: TRBJ1-5
CDR3aa: CASSEWDARQPQHF
CDR3nt: TGCGCCAGCAGTGAGTGGGACGCGCGTCAGCCCCAGCATTTT

d_gene: TRBD2
abundance: .
v_gene: TRBV29-1
j_gene: TRBJ2-1
CDR3aa: CSASKLGLAGRNEQFF
CDR3nt: TGCAGCGCTTCAAAACTGGGACTAGCGGGGCGGAATGAGCAGTTCTTC

d_gene: TRBD2
abundance: .
v_gene: TRBV5-4
j_gene: TRBJ2-5
CDR3aa: CANSLGLAGQETQYF
CDR3nt: TGTGCCAACAGCTTGGGACTAGCGGGGCAAGAGACCCAGTACTTC

d_gene: .
abundance: .
v_gene: TRBV7-2
j_gene: TRBJ1-1
CDR3aa: CASSKRPSSTEAIF
CDR3nt: TGTGCCAGCAGTAAAAGACCGTCGAGCACTGAAGCTATCTTT

d_gene: .
abundance: .
v_gene: TRBV7-9
j_gene: TRBJ1-4
CDR3aa: CASSHGRGMGNEKLFF
CDR3nt: TGTGCCAGCAGCCACGGGAGGGGAATGGGTAATGAAAAACTGTTTTTT

d_gene: .
abundance: .
v_gene: TRBV15
j_gene: TRBJ2-2
CDR3aa: CASKRGAGTGEQFF
CDR3nt: TGTGCCAGCAAAAGGGGGGCGGGTACCGGGGAGCAGTTTTTT

d_gene: TRBD1
abundance: many
v_gene: TRBV2
j_gene: TRBJ1-2
CDR3aa: CAGWTGANIHGYTF
CDR3nt: TGTGCCGGCTGGACAGGGGCGAATATTCATGGCTACACCTTC

d_gene: .
abundance: many
v_gene: TRBV3-1
j_gene: TRBJ1-1
CDR3aa: CASSQAPRQGTEAFF
CDR3nt: TGTGCCAGCAGCCAGGCCCCAAGGCAGGGTACTGAAGCTTTCTTT

d_gene: TRBD1
abundance: .
v_gene: TRBV10-3
j_gene: TRBJ2-7
CDR3aa: CAISEQGASYEQYF
CDR3nt: TGTGCCATCAGTGAACAGGGGGCCTCCTACGAGCAGTACTTC

d_gene: .
abundance: .
v_gene: TRBV24-1
j_gene: TRBJ1-1
CDR3aa: CATSIKGPNTEDYF
CDR3nt: TGTGCCACCAGTATAAAAGGGCCGAACACTGAAGATTACTTT

d_gene: TRBD2
abundance: .
v_gene: TRBV7-2
j_gene: TRBJ2-5
CDR3aa: CASSRAGGAPETQYF
CDR3nt: TGTGCCAGTAGTCGAGCGGGGGGGGCGCCGGAGACCCAGTACTTC

d_gene: .
abundance: .
v_gene: TRBV7-8
j_gene: TRBJ1-2
CDR3aa: CASSHAGRGGDGYTF
CDR3nt: TGCGCCAGCAGCCATGCAGGACGGGGAGGTGATGGCTACACCTTC

d_gene: TRBD1
abundance: .
v_gene: TRBV7-2
j_gene: TRBJ1-5
CDR3aa: CASSPRTGASNQHF
CDR3nt: TGTGCCAGCAGCCCGCGGACAGGGGCGAGCAACCAGCACTTT

d_gene: .
abundance: .
v_gene: TRBV18
j_gene: TRBJ2-2
CDR3aa: CASSPPAGERSTGELFF
CDR3nt: TGTGCCAGCTCACCACCCGCAGGGGAAAGAAGCACCGGGGAGCTGTTTTTT

d_gene: .
abundance: .
v_gene: TRBV7-9
j_gene: TRBJ2-7
CDR3aa: CASSLRGNYGYTLYF
CDR3nt: TGTGCCAGCAGCTTACGCGGCAACTATGGCTACACCCTCTACTTC

d_gene: TRBD1
abundance: many
v_gene: TRBV20-1
j_gene: TRBJ1-5
CDR3aa: CSALQRTGANQPQHF
CDR3nt: TGCAGTGCTCTGCAACGGACAGGGGCCAATCAGCCCCAGCATTTT

d_gene: .
abundance: many
v_gene: TRBV7-2
j_gene: TRBJ1-5
CDR3aa: CASSFPDQPQHF
CDR3nt: TGTGCCAGCAGCTTCCCTGATCAGCCCCAGCATTTT

d_gene: .
abundance: .
v_gene: TRBV7-2
j_gene: TRBJ2-3
CDR3aa: CASSKGIGFDTQYF
CDR3nt: TGTGCCAGCAGCAAGGGAATCGGATTTGATACGCAGTATTTT

d_gene: .
abundance: many
v_gene: TRBV2
j_gene: TRBJ1-2
CDR3aa: CASSQQGEGGYTF
CDR3nt: TGTGCCAGCAGCCAACAGGGTGAGGGCGGCTACACCTTC

d_gene: .
abundance: .
v_gene: TRBV29-1
j_gene: TRBJ1-1
CDR3aa: CSVREGLNTEAFF
CDR3nt: TGCAGCGTCCGCGAAGGTCTGAACACTGAAGCTTTCTTT

d_gene: .
abundance: .
v_gene: TRBV20-1
j_gene: TRBJ2-7
CDR3aa: CSVIPGAGEQYF
CDR3nt: TGCAGTGTTATACCGGGGGCGGGCGAGCAGTACTTC

d_gene: .
abundance: .
v_gene: TRBV7-8
j_gene: TRBJ2-7
CDR3aa: CASSCRRGYTMYF
CDR3nt: TGTGCCAGCAGCTGCAGGAGAGGATACACCATGTACTTC

d_gene: TRBD1
abundance: .
v_gene: TRBV10-3
j_gene: TRBJ2-1
CDR3aa: CATRDSSYGGNEQFF
CDR3nt: TGTGCCACCAGGGACAGCTCGTATGGTGGAAATGAGCAGTTCTTC

d_gene: .
abundance: .
v_gene: TRBV20-1
j_gene: TRBJ2-7
CDR3aa: CSAGAGTLYEQYF
CDR3nt: TGCAGTGCTGGGGCCGGGACACTCTACGAGCAGTACTTC